A selection of T cell receptor beta chains follows, all from one sample in a study of blood T cell repertoires in COVID-19. Sequenced by immunoSEQ multiplex PCR; TCRdb stores in-frame clones only, minus some. The sample carries roughly 400,000 clones, 85% to 90% recorded once. The sequenced material came from PBMCs or T cells enriched from blood (not recorded which). These TCRs come from a man aged 30 to 45 who had recovered from COVID-19. Both conserved end residues are part of each CDR3. D genes are given only for firm matches. Some rows have no size entry. The others give once, few or many, or a class for an expanded clone.

size,J,D,V,DNA,CDR3
-,TRBJ2-7,-,TRBV23-1,TGCGCCAGCAGCCCGGATTTAAGGGGACTCTACGAGCAGTACTTC,CASSPDLRGLYEQYF
-,TRBJ1-1,-,TRBV18,TGTGCCAGCTCACGCAATGATGGGGAGACTGAAGCTTTCTTT,CASSRNDGETEAFF
once,TRBJ1-2,-,TRBV11-2,TGTGCCAGCAGCGTGGGAGGGTTTGGCTACACCTTC,CASSVGGFGYTF
-,TRBJ2-7,TRBD2,TRBV4-1,TGCGCCAGCAGCCAAGTGATTGGACTAGCGGCCAGAACCCTCTCCTACGAGCAGTACTTC,CASSQVIGLAARTLSYEQYF
-,TRBJ2-1,-,TRBV29-1,TGCAGCGCCGTAGGATCAGGGTATGGGGGGAGTGAGCAGTTCTTC,CSAVGSGYGGSEQFF
-,TRBJ2-7,TRBD2,TRBV10-1,TGCGCCAGCAGTGAACAACAGGGACTAGTCCTCTACGAGCAGTACTTC,CASSEQQGLVLYEQYF
-,TRBJ2-3,TRBD2,TRBV2,TGTGCCAGCAGGGGGGAACTGGCGGGAGTGACAGATACGCAGTATTTT,CASRGELAGVTDTQYF
-,TRBJ2-3,TRBD2,TRBV7-2,TGTGCCAGCAGCCCACTACTAGCGGGAGTCGGTGATACGCAGTATTTT,CASSPLLAGVGDTQYF
-,TRBJ1-5,TRBD1,TRBV24-1,TGTGCCACCCAGGACAGGGAGGACCAGCCCCAGCATTTT,CATQDREDQPQHF
-,TRBJ1-5,-,TRBV5-8,TGTGCCAGCAGCTTTAGCATGGCGCCCCAGCATTTT,CASSFSMAPQHF
once,TRBJ2-2,TRBD1,TRBV5-6,TGTGCCAGCAGCTTTCCACAGGGGAGCTTTGGGGAGCTGTTTTTT,CASSFPQGSFGELFF
-,TRBJ1-1,-,TRBV12-3/TRBV12-4,TGTGCCAGCAGGACACAGGGATACACTGAAGCTTTCTTT,CASRTQGYTEAFF
-,TRBJ2-3,TRBD2,TRBV7-2,TGTGCCAGCAGCTTCGGACTAGCGGGTACAGATACGCAGTATTTT,CASSFGLAGTDTQYF
-,TRBJ1-5,-,TRBV29-1,TGCAGCGTTGTGGAGGGCTATAGCAATCAGCCCCAGCATTTT,CSVVEGYSNQPQHF
-,TRBJ2-7,-,TRBV5-4,TGTGCCAGCAGCCCCGCGGGAAACTCCTACGAGCAGTACTTC,CASSPAGNSYEQYF
-,TRBJ2-7,-,TRBV7-2,TGTGCCAGCAGCTACGTTCCGGGATCCTACGAGCAGTACTTC,CASSYVPGSYEQYF
-,TRBJ1-6,-,TRBV10-3,TGTGCCATCAGTGCAAGCGAGAATAATTCACCCCTCCACTTT,CAISASENNSPLHF
-,TRBJ2-7,-,TRBV27,TGTGCCAGCAGTTTAAACAGGGCCTACGAGCAGTACTTC,CASSLNRAYEQYF
once,TRBJ1-2,TRBD1,TRBV6-5,TGTGCCAGCAGATATGGACAGGGAGTAAACTATGGCTACACCTTC,CASRYGQGVNYGYTF
-,TRBJ1-1,-,TRBV30,TGTGCCTGGAGACTTCACCCGAACACTGAAGCTTTCTTT,CAWRLHPNTEAFF
-,TRBJ2-1,TRBD1,TRBV6-5,TGTGCCAGCATAGGGACAGGGCCCAATGAGCAGTTCTTC,CASIGTGPNEQFF
-,TRBJ1-5,-,TRBV5-1,TGCGCCAGCAGGACAGCGCCCGATAGCAATCAGCCCCAGCATTTT,CASRTAPDSNQPQHF
-,TRBJ2-1,-,TRBV10-2,TGCGCCAGCCTATCCGGGAGCCCCTCCTACAATGAGCAGTTCTTC,CASLSGSPSYNEQFF
-,TRBJ1-5,TRBD1,TRBV7-2,TGTGCCAGCAGCGATCAGATGACAGGGGGTCAGCCCCAGCATTTT,CASSDQMTGGQPQHF